This T cell receptor beta chain was recovered during a study of T cells in Graves' hyperthyroidism and ophthalmopathy. The V gene end was trimmed by 5 bases and the J gene end by 5 bases; junction bases not matched to a gene: 10. Germline V CDR1 and CDR2: SEHNR, FQNEAQ (reference sequence). This CDR3 region has 16 residues. Hyperthyroidism was newly diagnosed in patients aged 18 to 65 (duration under 2 months). Amplified TCR beta CDR3 regions came from RNA transcripts. The HTBI primer set was used in a first-round RT-PCR of the TCR CDR3. Using its own MiXCR run on the multiplex PCR reads, TCRdb lists one record per CDR3 protein. Of 730,000 or so distinct CDR3 sequences in the sample, about 17% were seen once.

The gene calls are TRBV7-9 and TRBJ2-3; TRBD1 agrees at 10 bases. Sequencing was done on a sample of blood. This TCR came from a woman aged 50 to 60 with Graves' hyperthyroidism that later progressed to Graves' ophthalmopathy. The CDR3 DNA reads TGTGCCAGCAGCAGAGGGACAGGGGCTTCAAGAGATACGCAGTATTTT. Amino acids: CASSRGTGASRDTQYF.